Described below is a single TCR beta chain sequence and its context. The sample comes from a study of blood T cell repertoires in COVID-19. Per the authors' pipeline: Amplification with reference gene primers provided the estimates of nucleated cell counts. TCRdb's copy holds only in-frame clones and misses some; the assay was immunoSEQ multiplex PCR. V and J calls and clone size are copied from that table; D and trimming were computed from the DNA. The sample carries roughly 88,000 clones, roughly 85% recorded once. It was during active infection that Seattle patients were enrolled and then longitudinally followed. CDR1 and CDR2 (germline): SQVTM, ANQGSEA. V was cut by 3 bases and J by 1 base, with 9 bases left in between. The CDR3 has 13 amino acids.

The sample comprised peripheral blood. This chain connects TRBV29-1 to TRBJ1-2, with D unresolved. The sequence was obtained from a woman aged 55-75 years with COVID-19, enrolled during active disease. The DNA of the CDR3 is TGCAGCGTTGATTATAGCAATAACTATGGCTACACCTTC. This encodes CSVDYSNNYGYTF.